This record looks at one TCR beta chain sequence and its context. Its antigen is unidentified. The entry originates in a study of T cell responses to AZD1222 COVID-19 vaccine. Study-level background: Second doses at about 4 or about 12 weeks were pooled.

General study points: Baseline seropositivity characterized only a handful of AZD1222 recipients. Regions 160-218 and 743-854 held dominance among vaccine-associated CD4 TCRs, which spanned spike. Scientists sampled the repertoires only once the peak T cell response had passed.

Germline V gene data show CDR1 as MNHEY and CDR2 as SVGAGI. The CDR3 spans 12 residues. The V end was cut by 8 bases, the J end by 7 bases, with 14 bases between. TCRdb's table, derived via immunoSEQ multiplex PCR, lists solely in-frame clones and lacks some. The table lists tens of thousands of clones, about 88% of them singletons. The receptor comes from an adult in good health. The specimen comprised peripheral blood, sampled on day 0 of AZD1222 vaccination. The V and J genes are TRBV6-5 and TRBJ1-2; TRBD1 is a possible D gene (5 bases). The CDR3 here is CASEGFASGYTF. The CDR3 nucleotides read TGTGCCAGCGAGGGGTTTGCGAGTGGCTACACCTTC.